This T cell receptor beta chain was identified in a study of cytomegalovirus exposure and HLA in healthy donors. Both 60 Vbeta primers and 13 Jbeta primers went into the PCR. Libraries were prepared by immunoSEQ multiplex PCR; TCRdb keeps only in-frame clonotypes and omits some of them. The sample has approximately 170,000 clones; roughly 79% are singletons. General study points: In a later analysis, TCR beta V- and J-gene trimming showed a link to a missense DCLRE1C variant.

V shed 2 bases and J shed 5 bases, with 18 bases lying between them. Per the germline V gene, CDR1 is GTSNPN and CDR2 is SVGIG (reference sequence). This CDR3 contains 16 residues. Regarding this clone: Its cognate antigen is unknown.

The sequence was collected from a man aged 40-50 years in good health and CMV-seronegative. Sequenced: PBMCs. The chain employs TRBV30 and TRBJ1-4; TRBD1 is a possible D gene (5 bases). As DNA, the CDR3 is TGTGCCTGGAGTCTGGGGACTCTGGGTTCGAATGAAAAACTGTTTTTT. It encodes CAWSLGTLGSNEKLFF.